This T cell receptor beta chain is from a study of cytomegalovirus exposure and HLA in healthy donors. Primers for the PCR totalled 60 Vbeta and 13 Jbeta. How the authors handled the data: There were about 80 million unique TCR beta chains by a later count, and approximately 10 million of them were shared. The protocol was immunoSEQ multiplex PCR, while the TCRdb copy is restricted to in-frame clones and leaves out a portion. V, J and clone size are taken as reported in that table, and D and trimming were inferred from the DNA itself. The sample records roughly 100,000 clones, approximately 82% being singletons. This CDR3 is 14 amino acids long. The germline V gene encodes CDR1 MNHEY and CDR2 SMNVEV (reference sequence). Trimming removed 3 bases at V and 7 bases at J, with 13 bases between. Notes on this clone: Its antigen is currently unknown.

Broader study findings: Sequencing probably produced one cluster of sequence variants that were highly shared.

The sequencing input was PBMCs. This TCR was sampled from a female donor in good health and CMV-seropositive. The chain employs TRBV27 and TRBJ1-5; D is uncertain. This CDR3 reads CASSFPGVGQPQHF. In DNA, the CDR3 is TGTGCCAGCAGTTTTCCCGGGGTAGGGCAGCCCCAGCATTTT.